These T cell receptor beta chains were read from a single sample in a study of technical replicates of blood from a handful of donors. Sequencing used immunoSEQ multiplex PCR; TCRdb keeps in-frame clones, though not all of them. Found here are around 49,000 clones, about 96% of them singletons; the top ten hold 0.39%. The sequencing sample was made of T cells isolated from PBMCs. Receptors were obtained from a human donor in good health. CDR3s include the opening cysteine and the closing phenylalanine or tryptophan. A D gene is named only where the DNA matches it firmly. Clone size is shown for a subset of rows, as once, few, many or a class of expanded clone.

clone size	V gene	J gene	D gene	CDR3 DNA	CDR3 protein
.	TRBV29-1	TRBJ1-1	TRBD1	TGCAGCGTTATGACAGGGGGCACTGAAGCTTTCTTT	CSVMTGGTEAFF
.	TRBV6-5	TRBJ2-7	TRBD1	TGTGCCAGCCAGGGGGCCTACGAGCAGTACTTC	CASQGAYEQYF
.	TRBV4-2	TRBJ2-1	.	TGTGCCAGCAGCCAAGACAGGTCTGGCGGGACAGTCTACAATGAGCAGTTCTTC	CASSQDRSGGTVYNEQFF
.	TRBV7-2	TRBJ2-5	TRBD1	TGTGCCAGCAGGGAAAAGGGACAGGGGGCGTGGGAGCAGTACTTC	CASREKGQGAWEQYF
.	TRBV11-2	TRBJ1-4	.	TGTGCCAGCAGCCATGGGACATATAAGGAAAAACTGTTTTTT	CASSHGTYKEKLFF
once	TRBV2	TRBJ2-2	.	TGTGCCAGCAGTGAACTCCCCCCCGGGGAGCTGTTTTTT	CASSELPPGELFF
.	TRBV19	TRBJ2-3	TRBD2	TGTGCCAGTAGTTTAGCGGGAGGGTCCGATACGCAGTATTTT	CASSLAGGSDTQYF
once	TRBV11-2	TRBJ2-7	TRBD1	TGTGCCAGCAGCTGGGGGACGGGGACAGGGGAATACGAGCAGTACTTC	CASSWGTGTGEYEQYF
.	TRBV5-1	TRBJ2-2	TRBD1	TGCGCCAGCAGCGTGGGACAGGGCTACACCGGGGAGCTGTTTTTT	CASSVGQGYTGELFF
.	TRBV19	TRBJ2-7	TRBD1	TGTGCCAGTAGTGCCGGGACAGGGAATAGTTACGAGCAGTACTTC	CASSAGTGNSYEQYF
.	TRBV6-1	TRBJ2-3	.	TGTGCCAGCAGATGGGACTTAAGCACAGATACGCAGTATTTT	CASRWDLSTDTQYF
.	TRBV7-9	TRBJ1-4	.	TGTGCCAGCAGCTTAGTAGTAAAGGAAAAACTGTTTTTT	CASSLVVKEKLFF
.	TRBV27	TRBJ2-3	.	TGTGCCAGCAGCCGGGGATTCTCAGATACGCAGTATTTT	CASSRGFSDTQYF
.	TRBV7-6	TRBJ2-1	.	TGTGCCAGCAGCTTAAGTGACCCGCGGGGCTACAATGAGCAGTTCTTC	CASSLSDPRGYNEQFF
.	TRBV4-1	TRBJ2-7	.	TGCGCCAGCAGCCAAGAACATTACTACGAGCAGTACTTC	CASSQEHYYEQYF
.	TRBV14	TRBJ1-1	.	TGTGCCAGCAGCCAACTTACAGAGCAGGCCGGAACTGAAGCTTTCTTT	CASSQLTEQAGTEAFF
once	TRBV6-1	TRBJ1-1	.	TGTGCCAGCAGCGCCGACAGGAACACTGAAGCTTTCTTT	CASSADRNTEAFF
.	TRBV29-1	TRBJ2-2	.	TGCAGCGTTGGGGGGACTCAGAACACCGGGGAGCTGTTTTTT	CSVGGTQNTGELFF
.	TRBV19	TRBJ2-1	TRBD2	TGTGCCAGTAGTATAACTAGCGGATACAATGAGCAGTTCTTC	CASSITSGYNEQFF
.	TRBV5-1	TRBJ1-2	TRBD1	TGCGCCAGCAGCGAACAGGGGGCGGAGGGCTACACCTTC	CASSEQGAEGYTF
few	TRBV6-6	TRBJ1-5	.	TGTGCCAGCAGAACAGGGAAGGGCAATCAGCCCCAGCATTTT	CASRTGKGNQPQHF
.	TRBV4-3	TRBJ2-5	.	TGCGCCAGCAGCCAAGCGTTCCAAGAGACCCAGTACTTC	CASSQAFQETQYF
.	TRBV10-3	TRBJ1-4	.	TGTGCCATCGCGGACCGGGAGGGTCATGAAAAACTGTTTTTT	CAIADREGHEKLFF
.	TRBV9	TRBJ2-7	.	TGTGCCAGCAGCGCCTCGACTTTGAGCTCCTACGAGCAGTACTTC	CASSASTLSSYEQYF
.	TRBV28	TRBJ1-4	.	TGTGCCAGCAGTTGGCAGGGGAACGAAAAACTGTTTTTT	CASSWQGNEKLFF
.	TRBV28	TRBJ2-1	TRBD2	TGTGCCAGCAGTTTATCTGCCGGGACTAGGAGGTTTGGTGAGCAGTTCTTC	CASSLSAGTRRFGEQFF
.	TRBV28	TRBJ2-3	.	TGTGCCAGCAGTTCCGCTCCGACTTACTGGGATACGCAGTATTTT	CASSSAPTYWDTQYF
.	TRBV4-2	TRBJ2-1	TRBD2	TGTGCCAGCAGCCAAGGGAATCCGGGGGGTGAGCAGTTCTTC	CASSQGNPGGEQFF
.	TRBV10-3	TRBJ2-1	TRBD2	TGTGCCATCAGTGATAGCGGGAGGGCCAACGGTGAGCAGTTCTTC	CAISDSGRANGEQFF
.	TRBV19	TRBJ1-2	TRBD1	TGTGCCAGTAGTACTACTGAGGACAGGGTTCATGGCTACACCTTC	CASSTTEDRVHGYTF
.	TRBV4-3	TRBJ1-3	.	TGCGCCAGCAGCCAAGATCTAGAAAGCGGATCAAGCTCTGGAAACACCATATATTTT	CASSQDLESGSSSGNTIYF
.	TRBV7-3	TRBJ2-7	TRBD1	TGTGCCAGCAGCTTCAGGACAGGGATCTACGAGCAGTACTTC	CASSFRTGIYEQYF
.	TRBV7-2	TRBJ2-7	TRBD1	TGTGCCAGCAGCTCTACCGGGACAGGAGCCTACGAGCAGTACTTC	CASSSTGTGAYEQYF
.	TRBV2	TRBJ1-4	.	TGTGCCAGCAGTTTCGACAGGAGACTGTTTTTT	CASSFDRRLFF
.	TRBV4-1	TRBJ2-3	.	TGCGCCAGCAGCCAAGGCGGGGCGACGAAAGATACGCAGTATTTT	CASSQGGATKDTQYF
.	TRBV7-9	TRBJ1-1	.	TGTGCCAGCAGCCCCCTGACAGAAAACACTGAAGCTTTCTTT	CASSPLTENTEAFF
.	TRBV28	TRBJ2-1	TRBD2	TGTGCCAGCAGTCCTCCGGGACTAGCCACGAATGAGCAGTTCTTC	CASSPPGLATNEQFF
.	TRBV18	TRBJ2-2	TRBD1	TGTGCCAGCTCACCACGAGGGACAGGGCCGGGCACCGGGGAGCTGTTTTTT	CASSPRGTGPGTGELFF
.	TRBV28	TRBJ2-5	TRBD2	TGTGCCAGTGCCCTCGGGGGGTCAGAGACCCAGTACTTC	CASALGGSETQYF
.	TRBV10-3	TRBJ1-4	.	TGTGCCATCAGTGAGGGATGGGAGAAACTGTTTTTT	CAISEGWEKLFF
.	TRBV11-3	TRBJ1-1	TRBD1	TGTGCCAGCAGCCTACAGGGGGCAAACACTGAAGCTTTCTTT	CASSLQGANTEAFF
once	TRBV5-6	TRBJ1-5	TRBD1	TGTGCCAGCAGCCCCCGACAGGGAAGGAATCAGCCCCAGCATTTT	CASSPRQGRNQPQHF
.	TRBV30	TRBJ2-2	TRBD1	TGTGCCTGGAGTGTGAGGGGGCTTTACACCGGGGAGCTGTTTTTT	CAWSVRGLYTGELFF
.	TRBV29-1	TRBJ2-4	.	TGCAGCGTTGAAGAAGGGGGGGGCCAAAACATTCAGTACTTC	CSVEEGGGQNIQYF
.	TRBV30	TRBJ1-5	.	TGTGCCTGGAGTGGGGGGCAGGCTCAGCCCCAGCATTTT	CAWSGGQAQPQHF
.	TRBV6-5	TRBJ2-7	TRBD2	TGTGCCAGCAGTTACACGAGCGGGAGCTCCTACGAGCAGTACTTC	CASSYTSGSSYEQYF
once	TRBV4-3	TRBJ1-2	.	TGCGCCAGCAGCCGACGGGGGGATGGCTACACCTTC	CASSRRGDGYTF